This T cell receptor (beta chain) was identified in a study of cytomegalovirus exposure and HLA in healthy donors. In the PCR, 60 Vbeta and 13 Jbeta primers were used. Clones were sequenced by immunoSEQ multiplex PCR, and TCRdb holds only the in-frame ones, with some missing. The sample has about 160,000 clones; 80% to 85% are singletons. The source of this sequence is a man aged 50 to 60 in good health and CMV-seropositive. Sequenced material: PBMCs.

The CDR3 bases are TGTGCCACCAGCAGACCCGAACTAGGGGAGACCCAGTACTTC. Encoded protein: CATSRPELGETQYF. The V gene is TRBV15, the J gene TRBJ2-5; D is perhaps TRBD2 (5 bases). CDR3 size: 14 residues. Germline CDR1 is LNHNV and CDR2 is YYDKDF (reference sequence). Deletions cut 2 bases from V and 5 bases from J, with 12 bases between.